The following is a T cell receptor (beta chain) sequence with its context. Its antigen remains unidentified. TCRdb processed the reads anew with MiXCR; each CDR3 protein has one entry. The sample shows hundreds of thousands of distinct CDR3 sequences, around 30% of them seen only once. These data originate in a study of T cell repertoires in cytomegalovirus infection. As for the study in general: Recently identified HLA-C-restricted CMV epitopes were among the peptides used. General study points: In two of eight donors, the top clonotype was HLA-C-restricted CMV-specific.

From germline, CDR1 is KGHSH and CDR2 LQKENI. Trimming shortened V by 3 bases and J by 2 bases, and 7 bases separated the two germline ends. The CDR3 length is 14 residues. The chain has TRBV18 and TRBJ1-4; the D is unclear. The sequencing here drew on cultured PBMCs, taken from culture after CMV antigen stimulation. This sequence originates from a human donor in good health (CMV status not recorded). Some clones in this sample may be carry-over from other donors' samples. The CDR3: CASSPSQTNEKLFF. DNA for the CDR3: TGTGCCAGCTCACCGTCACAGACTAATGAAAAACTGTTTTTT.